This T cell receptor beta chain came from a study of OX40 agonist ivuxolimab in advanced cancers. Study details: Patients were given ivuxolimab, an antibody that agonizes OX40 (CD134).

The protocol was immunoSEQ multiplex PCR, while the TCRdb copy is restricted to in-frame clones and leaves out a portion. Altogether roughly 65,000 clones are present, around 89% being singletons, with the ten largest covering about 10%. CDR1 is LNHDA, CDR2 SQIVND, per germline (reference sequence). The V and J ends lost 6 bases and 5 bases respectively, with 16 bases between them. The CDR3 has 14 residues. Notes on the study in general: Certain nonresponders additionally had low normalized T-cell clonal expansion. With doses of 0.1 to 3.0 mg/kg, CD4+ and CD8+ blood T cells had undergone clonal expansion by week 6.

This clone was counted a single time. Its antigen is unidentified. The sequence came from an adult with an advanced solid tumor such as melanoma, head and neck, liver or kidney cancer. The chain combines TRBV19 with TRBJ2-5; D gene uncertain. This specimen consisted of CD4+ or CD8+ T cells sorted from blood, obtained in a trial of the OX40 agonist ivuxolimab. CDR3 loop: CASRSSRVMETQYF. CDR3 coding DNA: TGTGCCAGTAGATCGTCAAGGGTAATGGAGACCCAGTACTTC.